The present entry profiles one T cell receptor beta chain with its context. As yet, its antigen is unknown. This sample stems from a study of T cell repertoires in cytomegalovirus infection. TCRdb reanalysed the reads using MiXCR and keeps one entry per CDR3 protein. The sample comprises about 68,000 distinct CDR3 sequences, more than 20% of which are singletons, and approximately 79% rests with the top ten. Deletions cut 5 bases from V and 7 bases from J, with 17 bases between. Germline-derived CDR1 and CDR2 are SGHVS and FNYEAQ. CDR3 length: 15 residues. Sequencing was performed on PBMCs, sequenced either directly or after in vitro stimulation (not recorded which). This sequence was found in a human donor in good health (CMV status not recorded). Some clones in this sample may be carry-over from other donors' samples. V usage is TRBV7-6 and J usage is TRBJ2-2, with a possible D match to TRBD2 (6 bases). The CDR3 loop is CASSPRLDGDGELFF. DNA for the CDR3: TGTGCCAGCAGCCCCAGACTAGACGGGGACGGGGAGCTGTTTTTT.